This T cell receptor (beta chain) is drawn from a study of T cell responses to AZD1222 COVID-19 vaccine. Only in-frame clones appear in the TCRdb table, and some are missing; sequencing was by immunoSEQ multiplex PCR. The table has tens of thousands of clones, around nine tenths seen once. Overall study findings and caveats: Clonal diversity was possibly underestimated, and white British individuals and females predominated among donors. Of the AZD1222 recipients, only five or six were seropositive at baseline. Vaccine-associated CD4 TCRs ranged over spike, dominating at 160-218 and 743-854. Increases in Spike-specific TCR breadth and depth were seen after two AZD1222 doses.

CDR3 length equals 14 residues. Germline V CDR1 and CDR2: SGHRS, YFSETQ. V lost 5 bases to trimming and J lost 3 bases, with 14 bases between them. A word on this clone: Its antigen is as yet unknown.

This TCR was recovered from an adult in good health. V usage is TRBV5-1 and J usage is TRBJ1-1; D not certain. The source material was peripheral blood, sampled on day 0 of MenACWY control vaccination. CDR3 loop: CASSISRTDTEAFF. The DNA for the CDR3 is TGCGCCAGCAGTATCTCCAGAACTGACACTGAAGCTTTCTTT.